Listed here is a single T cell receptor (beta chain). Its antigen is unidentified. Repertoires were generated with immunoSEQ multiplex PCR, while TCRdb's copy carries only in-frame clones and drops some. The data contain tens of thousands of clones, more than 75% of them seen just once; the ten biggest clones take up around 9.6%. The CDR3 covers 15 residues. The V segment lost 4 bases and the J segment 4 bases; nucleotides outside the gene matches: 7. The V gene's germline CDR1 is SGHRS and CDR2 YFSETQ. This specimen comes from a study of T cell responses to AZD1222 COVID-19 vaccine. The study's findings and limits: A mostly white British donor set with more females was recruited, and clonal diversity was possibly underestimated. Nearly half of spike-specific TCRs reportedly target unmutated variant regions. Baseline serostatus was positive in only a handful of AZD1222 recipients. Sampling captured repertoires only after the peak T cell response.

The sample consisted of peripheral blood, taken on day 0 of AZD1222 vaccination. The rearrangement uses TRBV5-1 and TRBJ1-2, with 10 bases matching TRBD1. This TCR came from an adult in good health. In nucleotides, the CDR3 is TGCGCCAGCAGCGCTAGACAGGGGGCTGGCTATGGCTACACCTTC. Encoded protein: CASSARQGAGYGYTF.